This entry features one TCR beta chain sequence. Antigen: not known. The data were obtained in a study of cytomegalovirus exposure and HLA in healthy donors. Regarding the study as a whole: Later on, analysis showed that most CMV-associated TCR beta chains appeared to be HLA-restricted. DRB1 showed the most TCR associations and HLA-C the fewest in a later analysis, as rates varied by HLA locus.

The PCR used 60 Vbeta and 13 Jbeta primers. Clones were sequenced by immunoSEQ multiplex PCR, and TCRdb holds only the in-frame ones, with some missing. The table includes 100,000 or so clones, 80% to 90% detected once. The specimen was PBMCs. The receptor comes from a man aged 35-49 years in good health and CMV-seronegative.

DNA of the CDR3: TGTGCCAGCAGGGTACGGGACAGGCTCTACAATGAGCAGTTCTTC. Translation gives CASRVRDRLYNEQFF. This chain connects TRBV27 to TRBJ2-1, with 8 nucleotides matching TRBD1. The CDR3 has 15 amino acids. The V segment lost 6 bases and the J segment 3 bases; nucleotides outside the gene matches: 7. Germline V gene data show CDR1 as MNHEY and CDR2 as SMNVEV (reference sequence).